The 4 T cell receptor beta chains below were found in one sample sequenced in a study of shared clonotypes between healthy human individuals. The assay was immunoSEQ multiplex PCR, and TCRdb's table has in-frame clones only and misses some. The sample has about 1 million clones, more than 60% seen once. The sample taken for sequencing was memory CD4+ T cells sorted from blood. Subset here: CD45RA-negative fraction. These receptors originate from a man aged 18 to 30 in good health.

This clone was seen more than once but under ten times. The rearrangement joins TRBV28 to TRBJ1-2, with TRBD1 matching over 10 bases. The germline V gene encodes CDR1 MDHEN and CDR2 SYDVKM. V lost 10 bases, J lost 8 bases, and 7 bases stayed unmatched. This CDR3 has 12 residues. Here the CDR3 DNA reads TGTGCCACCGACAGGGGGCGTCGCGGCTACACCTTC. Translated: CATDRGRRGYTF.

The chain recombines TRBV18 with TRBJ2-5; D unresolved. This CDR3 region has 14 residues. V shed 5 bases and J shed 5 bases, with 15 bases lying between them. Germline V lookup: CDR1 KGHSH, CDR2 LQKENI. The CDR3 sequence: CASSFSTKVETQYF. The CDR3 DNA reads TGTGCCAGCTCATTTTCAACGAAGGTTGAGACCCAGTACTTC.

The J gene is TRBJ1-1, the V gene TRBV5-4; D is ambiguous. V was shortened by 0 bases and J by 1 base, with 7 bases between the two germline ends. CDR1 and CDR2 from the germline V gene are SGHNT and YYREEE (reference sequence). The length of the CDR3 is 14 residues. The CDR3 is CASSLGHSNTEAFF. The CDR3 nucleotides read TGTGCCAGCAGCTTGGGACACTCGAACACTGAAGCTTTCTTT.

The chain employs TRBV6-6 and TRBJ2-3; D not certain. This CDR3 region has 12 residues. CDR1 is MNHNY and CDR2 is SVGAGI in the germline V gene (reference sequence). The V gene lost 8 bases and the J gene lost 3 bases, with 9 bases spanning the gap. The CDR3 coding sequence is TGTGCCAGCGGATTCACAACAGATACGCAGTATTTT. Encoded protein: CASGFTTDTQYF.